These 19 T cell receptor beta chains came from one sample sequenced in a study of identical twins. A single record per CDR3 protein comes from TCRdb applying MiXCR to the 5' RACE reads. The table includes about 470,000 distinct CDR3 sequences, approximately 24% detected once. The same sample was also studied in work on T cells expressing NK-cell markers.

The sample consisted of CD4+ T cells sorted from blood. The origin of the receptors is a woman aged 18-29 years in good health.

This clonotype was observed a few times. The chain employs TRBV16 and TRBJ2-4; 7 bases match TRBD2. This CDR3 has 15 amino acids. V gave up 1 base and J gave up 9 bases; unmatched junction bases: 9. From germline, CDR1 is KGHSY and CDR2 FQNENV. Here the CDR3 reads CASSQLKAGGSIQYF. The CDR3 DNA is TGTGCCAGCAGCCAATTGAAGGCGGGCGGGAGCATTCAGTACTTC.

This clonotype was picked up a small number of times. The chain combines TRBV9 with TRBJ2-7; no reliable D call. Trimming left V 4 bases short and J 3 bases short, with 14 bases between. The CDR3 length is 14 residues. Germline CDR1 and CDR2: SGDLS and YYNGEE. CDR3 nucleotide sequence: TGTGCCAGCAGCCCCCAGGCACAGTACTACGAGCAGTACTTC. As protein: CASSPQAQYYEQYF.

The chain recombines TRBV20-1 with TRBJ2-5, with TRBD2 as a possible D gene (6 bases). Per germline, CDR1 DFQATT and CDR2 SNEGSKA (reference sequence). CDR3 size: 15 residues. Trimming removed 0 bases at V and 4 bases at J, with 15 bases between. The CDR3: CSARDLLARGETQYF. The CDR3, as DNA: TGCAGTGCTAGAGATCTACTAGCCCGAGGAGAGACCCAGTACTTC.

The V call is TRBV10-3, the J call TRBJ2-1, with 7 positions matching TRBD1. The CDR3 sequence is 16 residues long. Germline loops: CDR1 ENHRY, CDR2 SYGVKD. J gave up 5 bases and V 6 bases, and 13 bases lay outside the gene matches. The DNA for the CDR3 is TGTGCCATCAGAGCCTCGACAGGGTATTATAACAATGAGCAGTTCTTC. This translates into CAIRASTGYYNNEQFF.

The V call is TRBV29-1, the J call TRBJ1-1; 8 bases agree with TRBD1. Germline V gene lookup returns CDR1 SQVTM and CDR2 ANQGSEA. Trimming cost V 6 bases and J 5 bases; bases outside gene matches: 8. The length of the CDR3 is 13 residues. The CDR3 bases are TGCAGCGTGTCGACAGGGGATGTGACTGAAGCTTTCTTT. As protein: CSVSTGDVTEAFF.

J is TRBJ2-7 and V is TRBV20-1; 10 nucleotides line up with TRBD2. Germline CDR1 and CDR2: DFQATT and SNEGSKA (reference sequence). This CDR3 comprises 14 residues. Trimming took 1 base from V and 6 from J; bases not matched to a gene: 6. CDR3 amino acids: CSARASGRGGEQYF. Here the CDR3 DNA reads TGCAGTGCTAGAGCTAGCGGGAGAGGGGGCGAGCAGTACTTC.

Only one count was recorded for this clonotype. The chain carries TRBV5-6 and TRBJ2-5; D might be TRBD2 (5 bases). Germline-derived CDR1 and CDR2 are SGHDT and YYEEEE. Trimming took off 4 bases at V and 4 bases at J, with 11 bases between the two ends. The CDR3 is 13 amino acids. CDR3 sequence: CASSRVGRETQYF. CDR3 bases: TGTGCCAGCAGCAGGGTGGGGAGAGAGACCCAGTACTTC.

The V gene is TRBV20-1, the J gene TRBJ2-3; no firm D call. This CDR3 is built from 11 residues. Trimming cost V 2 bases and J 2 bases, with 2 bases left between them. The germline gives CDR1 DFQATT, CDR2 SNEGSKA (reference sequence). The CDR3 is CSARYTDTQYF. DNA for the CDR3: TGCAGTGCTAGATACACAGATACGCAGTATTTT.

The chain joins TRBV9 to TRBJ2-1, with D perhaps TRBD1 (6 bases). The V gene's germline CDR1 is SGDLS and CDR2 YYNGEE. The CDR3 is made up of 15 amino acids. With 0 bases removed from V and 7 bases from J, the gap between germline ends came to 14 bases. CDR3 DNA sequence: TGTGCCAGCAGCGTAGGGTTAGTAGGGACAAATGAGCAGTTCTTC. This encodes CASSVGLVGTNEQFF.

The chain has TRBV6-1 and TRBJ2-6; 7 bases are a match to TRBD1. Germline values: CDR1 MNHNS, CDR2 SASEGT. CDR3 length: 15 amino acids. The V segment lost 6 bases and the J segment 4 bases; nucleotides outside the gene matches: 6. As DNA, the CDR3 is TGTGCCAGCAGAGAACAGGGGACCGGGGCCAACGTCCTGACTTTC. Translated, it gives CASREQGTGANVLTF.

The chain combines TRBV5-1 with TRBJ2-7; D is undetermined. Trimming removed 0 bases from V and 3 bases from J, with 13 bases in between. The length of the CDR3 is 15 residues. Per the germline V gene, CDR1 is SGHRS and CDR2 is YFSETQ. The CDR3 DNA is TGCGCCAGCAGCTTGGTGGGCAGGAAGTTCTACGAGCAGTACTTC. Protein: CASSLVGRKFYEQYF.

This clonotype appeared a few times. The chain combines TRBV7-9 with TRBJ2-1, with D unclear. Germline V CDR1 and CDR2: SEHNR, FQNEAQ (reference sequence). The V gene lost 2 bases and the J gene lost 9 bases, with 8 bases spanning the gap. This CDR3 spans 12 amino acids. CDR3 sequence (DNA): TGTGCCAGCAGCTTACTCGAATCTGAGCAGTTCTTC. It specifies CASSLLESEQFF.

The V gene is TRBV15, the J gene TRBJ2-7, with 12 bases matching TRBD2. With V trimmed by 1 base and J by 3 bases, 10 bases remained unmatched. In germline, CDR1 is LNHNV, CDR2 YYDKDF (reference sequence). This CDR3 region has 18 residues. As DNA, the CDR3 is TGTGCCACCAGCAGAGTGCCACCTTCTAGCGGGGGGGTCTACGAGCAGTACTTC. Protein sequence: CATSRVPPSSGGVYEQYF.

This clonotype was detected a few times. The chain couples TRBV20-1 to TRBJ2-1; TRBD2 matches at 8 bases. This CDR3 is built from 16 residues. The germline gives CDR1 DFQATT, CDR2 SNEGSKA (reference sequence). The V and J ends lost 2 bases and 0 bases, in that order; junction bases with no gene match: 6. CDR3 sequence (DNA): TGCAGTGCTAGATTCACTAGCGGTAGCTCCTACAATGAGCAGTTCTTC. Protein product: CSARFTSGSSYNEQFF.

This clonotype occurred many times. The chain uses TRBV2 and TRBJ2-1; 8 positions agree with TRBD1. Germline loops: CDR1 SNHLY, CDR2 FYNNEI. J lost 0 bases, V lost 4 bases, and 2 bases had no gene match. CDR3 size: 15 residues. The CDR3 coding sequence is TGTGCCAGCAGTGGACAGGGGAGCTCCTACAATGAGCAGTTCTTC. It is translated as CASSGQGSSYNEQFF.

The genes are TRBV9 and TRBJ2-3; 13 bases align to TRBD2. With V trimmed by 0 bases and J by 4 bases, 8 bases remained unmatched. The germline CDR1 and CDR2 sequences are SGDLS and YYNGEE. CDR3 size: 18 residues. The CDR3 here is CASSVVGLAGVGSDTQYF. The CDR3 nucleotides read TGTGCCAGCAGCGTAGTCGGACTAGCGGGAGTAGGTTCAGATACGCAGTATTTT.

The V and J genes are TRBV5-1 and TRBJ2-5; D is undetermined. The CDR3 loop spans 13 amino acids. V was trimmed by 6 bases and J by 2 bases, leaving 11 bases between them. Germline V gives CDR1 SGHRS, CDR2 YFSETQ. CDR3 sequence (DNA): TGCGCCAGCACTCGCGCAGTTCAAGAGACCCAGTACTTC. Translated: CASTRAVQETQYF. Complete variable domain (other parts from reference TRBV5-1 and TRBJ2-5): KAGVTQTPRYLIKTRGQQVTLSCSPISGHRSVSWYQQTPGQGLQFLFEYFSETQRNKGNFPGRFSGRQFSNSRSEMNVSTLELGDSALYLCASTRAVQETQYFGPGTRLLVL.

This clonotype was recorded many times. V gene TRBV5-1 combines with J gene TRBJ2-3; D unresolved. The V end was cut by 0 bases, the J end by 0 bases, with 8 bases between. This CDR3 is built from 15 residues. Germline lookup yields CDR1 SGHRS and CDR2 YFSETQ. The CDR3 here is CASSLDGGSTDTQYF. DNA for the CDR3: TGCGCCAGCAGCTTGGATGGCGGCAGCACAGATACGCAGTATTTT.

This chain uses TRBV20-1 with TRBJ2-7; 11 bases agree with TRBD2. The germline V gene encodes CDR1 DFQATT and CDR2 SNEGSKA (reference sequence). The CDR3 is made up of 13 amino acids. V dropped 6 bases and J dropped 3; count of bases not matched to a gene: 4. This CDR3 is CSALAGGGYEQYF. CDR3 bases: TGCAGTGCCCTAGCGGGAGGTGGCTACGAGCAGTACTTC.